The clone carrying this T cell receptor (beta chain) has a handful of counts. Its antigen is currently unknown. The sample originates from a study of response to subunit inactivated influenza vaccine. The CDR3 has 15 amino acids. Germline CDR1 reads SNHLY; CDR2 reads FYNNEI. V lost 6 bases and J lost 2, with 11 bases in between. Study-wide results and limits: Only a handful of new T cells, the authors suggested, are recruited with each seasonal influenza vaccination.

A single record per CDR3 protein comes from TCRdb applying MiXCR to the RT-PCR reads. The sample holds about 580,000 distinct CDR3 sequences, 11% to 15% seen once. The V and J genes are TRBV2 and TRBJ1-6; D not resolved. This receptor was taken from a man aged 45-65 years who received an inactivated influenza vaccine. The source material was PBMCs from blood, sampled 11 to 12 days after vaccination. The DNA of the CDR3 is TGTGCCAGCAGCCGTTTACTACCCTATAATTCACCCCTCCACTTT. As protein: CASSRLLPYNSPLHF.